This T cell receptor beta chain was captured by sequencing in a study of regulatory T cells in long-lasting Graves disease. Study conclusions and caveats: The TCR repertoire of persistent Graves' patients was less diverse than that of newly diagnosed ones. Repertoires from persistent disease leaned toward TRBV28, TRBJ1-2 and TRBJ2-5.

In building TCR beta libraries, iRepertoire HTBI primers were used together with Arm-PCR of CDR3 regions. TCRdb used MiXCR to reprocess the multiplex PCR reads, holding one entry per CDR3 protein. Of about 420,000 distinct CDR3 sequences in the sample, 15% to 20% were seen once. Concerning this clonotype itself: The antigen is unknown.

The CDR3 consists of 15 residues. Losses at the gene ends were 8 bases for V and 5 bases for J; bases not matched to a gene: 8. Germline CDR1 is WSHSY and CDR2 is SAAADI. Time point in this sample: newly diagnosed GD, antithyroid drugs for less than 3 months. PBMC RNA was the source of the TCR library. The same sample was also studied in work on T cells in Graves' hyperthyroidism and ophthalmopathy. From that second work: Uncontrolled infection, other autoimmune disease, pregnancy and lactation each barred patients from inclusion. During a first-round RT-PCR of the TCR CDR3, the HTBI primer set was used.

The source was peripheral blood mononuclear cells (PBMCs), collected at new diagnosis, from a patient treated with antithyroid drugs. The TCR comes from a woman between 18 and 30 years old with Graves disease. The V gene is TRBV10-2, the J gene TRBJ2-5; TRBD2 agrees at 13 bases. CDR3 amino acids: CASLRTSGSRETQYF. CDR3 coding DNA: TGCGCCAGCCTTCGGACTAGCGGGAGTCGGGAGACCCAGTACTTC.